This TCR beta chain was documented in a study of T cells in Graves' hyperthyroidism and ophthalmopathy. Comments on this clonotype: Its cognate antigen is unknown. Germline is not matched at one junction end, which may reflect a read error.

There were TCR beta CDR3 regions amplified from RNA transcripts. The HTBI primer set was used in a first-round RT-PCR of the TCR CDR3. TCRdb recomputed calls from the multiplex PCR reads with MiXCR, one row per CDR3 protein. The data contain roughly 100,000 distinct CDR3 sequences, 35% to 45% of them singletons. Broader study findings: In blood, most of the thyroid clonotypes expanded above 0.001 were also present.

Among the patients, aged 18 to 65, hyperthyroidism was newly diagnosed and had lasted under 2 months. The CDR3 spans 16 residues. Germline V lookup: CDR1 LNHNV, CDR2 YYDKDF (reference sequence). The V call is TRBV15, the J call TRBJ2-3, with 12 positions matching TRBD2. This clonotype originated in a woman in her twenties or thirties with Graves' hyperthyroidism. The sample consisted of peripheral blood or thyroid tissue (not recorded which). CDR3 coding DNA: TGTGCCAGCCAACCGGCTAGCGGGAGGGCAACAGATACGCGGTATTTT. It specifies CASQPASGRATDTRYF.